The 32 T cell receptor beta chains given below trace back to one sample, sequenced in a study of T cells after yellow fever vaccination. TCRdb re-called the 5' RACE reads with MiXCR, one entry per CDR3 protein. In the table there are 60,000 to 85,000 distinct CDR3 sequences, over 6.5% of which are singletons. Source: CD8+ T cells sorted from PBMCs, taken roughly 47 days after the first yellow fever vaccination. The source is a man aged 18 to 30 who received the YFV17D yellow fever vaccine.

This clonotype was seen ten or more times. This rearrangement joins TRBV7-8 to TRBJ2-5; D ambiguous. The V gene lost 6 bases and the J gene lost 5 bases, with 19 bases spanning the gap. Germline CDR1 is SGHVS and CDR2 is FQNEAQ. The CDR3 length is 15 residues. The CDR3 nucleotides read TGTGCCAGCAGATATCCGGGCTCTTTAGGGGAGACCCAGTACTTC. Translation: CASRYPGSLGETQYF. Combining the CDR3 with reference TRBV7-8 and TRBJ2-5 gives the whole variable domain GAGVSQSPRYKVAKRGQDVALRCDPISGHVSLFWYQQALGQGPEFLTYFQNEAQLDKSGLPSDRFFAERPEGSVSTLKIQRTQQEDSAVYLCASRYPGSLGETQYFGPGTRLLVL.

This clonotype was picked up a small number of times. The CDR3 DNA follows: TGCGCCAGCAGCCAGCAGACTAACCCTACCAACAATGAGCAGTTCTTC. Its protein product is CASSQQTNPTNNEQFF. The chain couples TRBV4-1 to TRBJ2-1; D is perhaps TRBD2 (5 bases). This CDR3 comprises 16 residues. The V gene lost 3 bases and the J gene lost 5 bases, with 17 bases spanning the gap. The germline CDR1 and CDR2 sequences are MGHRA and YSYEKL.

This clonotype was detected a few times. J is TRBJ2-7 and V is TRBV6-5, with TRBD1 matching over 9 bases. V was clipped by 2 bases and J by 2 bases; unmatched bases: 1. The CDR3 has 14 residues. Germline V gene data show CDR1 as MNHEY and CDR2 as SVGAGI. The CDR3 DNA reads as TGTGCCAGCAGTTACGGGACAGGGCCCTACGAGCAGTACTTC. The encoded protein is CASSYGTGPYEQYF.

This clonotype was found many times. The chain recombines TRBV9 with TRBJ1-2, with D tentatively TRBD1 (6 bases). The V end lost 0 bases, the J end lost 3 bases, and 12 bases lay between the germline ends. Germline loops: CDR1 SGDLS, CDR2 YYNGEE. The CDR3 contains 15 residues. In DNA, the CDR3 is TGTGCCAGCAGCGTAGTTCCAGGGGACGACTATGGCTACACCTTC. It is translated as CASSVVPGDDYGYTF.

This clonotype was seen a few times. The chain has TRBV24-1 and TRBJ2-7; D ambiguous. In germline, CDR1 is KGHDR, CDR2 SFDVKD. The CDR3 spans 12 residues. V was clipped by 2 bases and J by 8 bases, with 9 bases between them. For the CDR3, the DNA is TGTGCCACCAGTGATTCGTCAGCTAAGCAGTACTTC. Translated, it gives CATSDSSAKQYF.

This clonotype was counted between two and nine times. The chain employs TRBV28 and TRBJ1-4, with D hard to call. The CDR3 extends over 16 amino acids. Between the trimmed V and J ends, which lost 10 bases and 3 bases, there was a span of 21 bases. Germline values: CDR1 MDHEN, CDR2 SYDVKM. The CDR3 nucleotides are TGTGCCATGGGCCCCGGGCTCCTCTGCTCTAATGAAAAACTGTTTTTT. Translating it yields CAMGPGLLCSNEKLFF.

This clonotype was observed at least ten times. This chain connects TRBV7-6 to TRBJ1-1; 7 positions agree with TRBD1. The germline CDR1 and CDR2 sequences are SGHVS and FNYEAQ. This CDR3 region has 15 residues. With 5 bases clipped from V and 3 bases from J, the junction kept 9 bases outside the gene matches. This CDR3 reads CASSLIRQGDTEAFF. The CDR3 nucleotides are TGTGCCAGCAGCCTTATCAGGCAGGGGGACACTGAAGCTTTCTTT.

The chain combines TRBV12-3 or TRBV12-4 with TRBJ1-4; 10 nucleotides agree with TRBD1. This CDR3 region has 17 residues. V shed 5 bases and J 7 bases; nucleotides not matched to a gene: 13. The CDR3 coding sequence is TGTGCCAGCAGTCCGGGACAGGGGCTCCGCGACCGTGAAAAACTGTTTTTT. Its protein is CASSPGQGLRDREKLFF.

This clonotype was recorded many times. V and J are TRBV5-1 and TRBJ1-3, with D unresolved. Trimming took off 2 bases at V and 5 bases at J, with 11 bases between the two ends. The CDR3 runs 14 residues. Germline V lookup: CDR1 SGHRS, CDR2 YFSETQ. The CDR3 loop reads CASSLFGWRNTIYF. The CDR3 nucleotides are TGCGCCAGCAGCTTATTCGGTTGGAGAAACACCATATATTTT.

This clonotype was picked up a small number of times. The chain uses TRBV5-6 and TRBJ1-2; TRBD1 matches at 7 bases. CDR1 and CDR2 (germline): SGHDT, YYEEEE. Trimming removed 3 bases from V and 5 bases from J; junction bases left unmatched: 4. The CDR3 sequence is 13 residues long. The CDR3 loop is CASSSDRDYGYTF. The CDR3 nucleotides read TGTGCCAGCAGCTCCGACAGGGATTATGGCTACACCTTC.

This clonotype was recorded many times. The rearrangement links TRBV29-1 to TRBJ2-2; D is perhaps TRBD2 (6 bases). The V end was cut by 4 bases, the J end by 3 bases, with 6 bases between. This CDR3 region has 12 residues. The germline CDR1 and CDR2 sequences are SQVTM and ANQGSEA. CDR3 DNA sequence: TGCAGCGTTGGGGGGGACACCGGGGAGCTGTTTTTT. Amino acid sequence: CSVGGDTGELFF.

The table lists this clonotype with many counts. The chain is built from TRBV9 and TRBJ1-1; a possible D gene is TRBD1 (6 bases). This CDR3 has 14 residues. With 2 bases removed from V and 7 bases from J, the gap between germline ends came to 15 bases. The germline V gene encodes CDR1 SGDLS and CDR2 YYNGEE. CDR3: CASSVGGGTYEAFF. CDR3 nucleotides: TGTGCCAGCAGCGTGGGGGGGGGGACATATGAAGCTTTCTTT.

This clonotype appeared many times. V is TRBV12-5 and J is TRBJ1-5; D call uncertain. The V and J ends lost 1 base and 6 bases respectively, with 1 base between them. CDR1 LGHNT and CDR2 FRNRAP come from the germline V gene. CDR3 length equals 11 residues. CDR3 nucleotide sequence: TGTGCTAGTGGTTTGGGTCAGCCCCAGCATTTT. Its translation: CASGLGQPQHF.

This clonotype was recorded many times. This sequence joins TRBV27 and TRBJ2-7; 8 bases align to TRBD1. With V trimmed by 4 bases and J by 1 base, 9 bases remained unmatched. The length of the CDR3 is 16 residues. The germline gives CDR1 MNHEY, CDR2 SMNVEV (reference sequence). CDR3 residues: CASSSRTTGASYEQYF. The CDR3, as DNA: TGTGCCAGCAGTTCAAGGACGACAGGGGCTTCCTACGAGCAGTACTTC.

As concerns this clonotype: It may be a read error: a sequence one base away is much more abundant. V is TRBV4-1 and J is TRBJ2-4; D may be TRBD2 (6 bases). Germline V gives CDR1 MGHRA, CDR2 YSYEKL. This CDR3 has 17 amino acids. The CDR3 nucleotides read TGCCCCAGCAGCCAAGATCATGGCGGGGAAGCCAAAAACATTCAGTACTTC. Amino acid sequence: CPSSQDHGGEAKNIQYF.

The table lists this clonotype with many counts. This chain joins TRBV6-4 and TRBJ2-3; TRBD1 or TRBD2 may be the D gene (5 bases each). V was trimmed by 6 bases and J by 2 bases, leaving 9 bases between them. Per germline, CDR1 MRHNA and CDR2 SNTAGT. CDR3 size: 13 residues. CDR3 region: CASSTGPTDTQYF. The CDR3, as DNA: TGTGCCAGCAGCACGGGGCCCACAGATACGCAGTATTTT.

In this sample, this clonotype turned up many times. J is TRBJ1-2 and V is TRBV5-1, with a weak D call TRBD1 (6 bases). Germline CDR1 reads SGHRS; CDR2 reads YFSETQ. The V and J ends lost 3 bases and 1 base respectively, with 16 bases between them. The CDR3 is 16 residues long. CDR3 sequence: CASSSPLGGSNYGYTF. In DNA form, the CDR3 reads TGCGCCAGCAGCTCCCCTCTTGGGGGCAGTAACTATGGCTACACCTTC.

In this sample, this clonotype turned up many times. The chain links TRBV5-6 to TRBJ1-1, with D perhaps matching TRBD1 (5 bases). The CDR3 runs 17 residues. Germline V gene lookup returns CDR1 SGHDT and CDR2 YYEEEE. V lost 3 bases to trimming and J lost 0 bases, with 18 bases between them. CDR3 sequence: CASSWQDLRTLNTEAFF. In DNA form, the CDR3 reads TGTGCCAGCAGCTGGCAGGATCTTCGGACATTGAACACTGAAGCTTTCTTT. Full variable domain (remainder filled in from reference TRBV5-6 and TRBJ1-1): DAGVTQSPTHLIKTRGQQVTLRCSPKSGHDTVSWYQQALGQGPQFIFQYYEEEERQRGNFPDRFSGHQFPNYSSELNVNALLLGDSALYLCASSWQDLRTLNTEAFFGQGTRLTVV.

The chain carries TRBV24-1 and TRBJ2-1; D might be TRBD1 or TRBD2, each matching 5 bases. V dropped 4 bases and J dropped 2 bases, with 17 bases sitting between them. Germline CDR1 reads KGHDR; CDR2 reads SFDVKD. The CDR3 contains 17 residues. The CDR3 here is CATSERGPGAPYNEQFF. In nucleotides, the CDR3 is TGTGCCACCAGTGAGCGTGGCCCCGGGGCCCCCTACAATGAGCAGTTCTTC.

The chain uses TRBV29-1 and TRBJ1-4, with D hard to call. Per germline, CDR1 SQVTM and CDR2 ANQGSEA. This CDR3 is 14 amino acids long. Trimming took 6 bases from V and 3 from J, leaving 14 bases between them. The CDR3 loop is CSVGKGAPNEKLFF. The CDR3, as DNA: TGCAGCGTCGGGAAGGGAGCGCCTAATGAAAAACTGTTTTTT.

This clonotype was counted at least ten times. V is TRBV24-1 and J is TRBJ2-3; D is perhaps TRBD2 (5 bases). The germline gives CDR1 KGHDR, CDR2 SFDVKD. The CDR3 runs 16 residues. The V end lost 4 bases, the J end lost 0 bases, and 13 bases lay between the germline ends. The CDR3 is CATSDSGRESTDTQYF. The CDR3 bases are TGTGCCACCAGTGACTCAGGAAGGGAGAGCACAGATACGCAGTATTTT.

The table lists this clonotype with a few counts. This rearrangement joins TRBV5-5 to TRBJ1-5, with unresolved D. Germline V CDR1 and CDR2: SGHKS, YYEKEE (reference sequence). The CDR3 consists of 14 residues. Trimming left V 4 bases short and J 1 base short, with 9 bases between. The CDR3 bases are TGTGCCAGCAGCCCAGGACCAAGCAATCAGCCCCAGCATTTT. This codes for CASSPGPSNQPQHF. The whole variable domain, filled in from reference TRBV5-5 and TRBJ1-5, reads DAGVTQSPTHLIKTRGQQVTLRCSPISGHKSVSWYQQVLGQGPQFIFQYYEKEERGRGNFPDRFSARQFPNYSSELNVNALLLGDSALYLCASSPGPSNQPQHFGDGTRLSIL.

The V call is TRBV6-5, the J call TRBJ2-5, with 11 bases that match TRBD2. Germline V gene data show CDR1 as MNHEY and CDR2 as SVGAGI. The CDR3 is 18 residues long. J lost 5 bases, V lost 0 bases, and 11 bases had no gene match. CDR3 in DNA: TGTGCCAGCAGTTACTCGTCTAGCGGGGGGCTCTCTCATGAGACCCAGTACTTC. Protein: CASSYSSSGGLSHETQYF.

This clonotype was counted at least ten times. This chain connects TRBV12-3 or TRBV12-4 to TRBJ2-1, with TRBD2 as a possible D gene (6 bases). The CDR3 runs 15 residues. Trimming took off 2 bases at V and 9 bases at J, with 17 bases between the two ends. The CDR3 here is CASSLIRRGEGEQFF. DNA for the CDR3: TGTGCCAGCAGTTTAATACGGCGGGGAGAGGGTGAGCAGTTCTTC.

In this sample, this clonotype turned up many times. This sequence joins TRBV4-1 and TRBJ1-1; unclear D gene. V lost 6 bases and J lost 6, with 17 bases in between. This CDR3 has 14 residues. CDR1 and CDR2 from the germline V gene are MGHRA and YSYEKL. CDR3 DNA: TGCGCCAGCAGGCATTTTCCCCTGGCGGCTGAAGCTTTCTTT. Translating it yields CASRHFPLAAEAFF.

This clonotype was counted many times. CDR3 amino acids: CASSWGSSYEQYF. The DNA of the CDR3 is TGTGCCAGCAGTTGGGGAAGCTCCTACGAGCAGTACTTC. V and J are TRBV6-2 or TRBV6-3 and TRBJ2-7; D is unclear. Germline lookup yields CDR1 MNHEY and CDR2 SVGEGT. V lost 4 bases to trimming and J lost 0 bases, with 7 bases between them. The CDR3 loop spans 13 amino acids.

The rearrangement uses TRBV4-2 and TRBJ2-7; the D gene could be TRBD1 or TRBD2 (6 bases each). CDR1 and CDR2 (germline): LGHNA, YNFKEQ. The V end was cut by 0 bases, the J end by 6 bases, with 15 bases between. CDR3 size: 15 residues. The CDR3 bases are TGTGCCAGCAGCCAAGAACGAGCAGGGGAGGCCGAGCAGTACTTC. This translates into CASSQERAGEAEQYF.

This clonotype occurred a few times. The rearrangement uses TRBV2 and TRBJ1-2; TRBD1 agrees at 7 bases. Germline CDR1 reads SNHLY; CDR2 reads FYNNEI. Trimming removed 4 bases from V and 7 bases from J; junction bases left unmatched: 9. This CDR3 region has 14 residues. The DNA of the CDR3 is TGTGCCAGCAGTGGCGATACAGGGGAGGTTGGCTACACCTTC. This encodes CASSGDTGEVGYTF.

This clonotype showed up many times. The chain couples TRBV5-1 to TRBJ1-1; D is possibly TRBD1 (6 bases). This CDR3 contains 14 residues. V was cut by 1 base and J by 4 bases, with 11 bases left in between. Per the germline V gene, CDR1 is SGHRS and CDR2 is YFSETQ. CDR3 nucleotide sequence: TGCGCCAGCAGCTTGTTGGGGGCGAGCACTGAAGCTTTCTTT. As protein: CASSLLGASTEAFF.

There are a few counts of this clonotype. The genes are TRBV6-5 and TRBJ2-1; D not certain. The CDR3 has 15 residues. The germline gives CDR1 MNHEY, CDR2 SVGAGI. The V end lost 4 bases, the J end lost 11 bases, and 21 bases lay between the germline ends. The CDR3 DNA is TGTGCCAGCAGTTGGGCGGCCACCAAATCATTACAGCAGTTCTTC. Translated: CASSWAATKSLQQFF.

This clonotype showed up many times. This sequence joins TRBV20-1 and TRBJ2-7; 7 bases fit TRBD1. J lost 4 bases, V lost 3 bases, and 6 bases had no gene match. Looked up from germline, CDR1 is DFQATT and CDR2 is SNEGSKA (reference sequence). This CDR3 contains 13 residues. The CDR3 loop is CSASGDRLYEQYV. As DNA, the CDR3 is TGCAGTGCTAGCGGGGACAGATTATACGAGCAGTACGTC.

The chain recombines TRBV6-5 with TRBJ1-4; D gene unclear. The germline CDR1 and CDR2 sequences are MNHEY and SVGAGI. The V end lost 1 base, the J end lost 3 bases, and 12 bases lay between the germline ends. The CDR3 contains 16 residues. The chain's CDR3 is CASSYWVGVANEKLFF. The CDR3 DNA reads as TGTGCCAGCAGTTACTGGGTGGGAGTCGCTAATGAAAAACTGTTTTTT.